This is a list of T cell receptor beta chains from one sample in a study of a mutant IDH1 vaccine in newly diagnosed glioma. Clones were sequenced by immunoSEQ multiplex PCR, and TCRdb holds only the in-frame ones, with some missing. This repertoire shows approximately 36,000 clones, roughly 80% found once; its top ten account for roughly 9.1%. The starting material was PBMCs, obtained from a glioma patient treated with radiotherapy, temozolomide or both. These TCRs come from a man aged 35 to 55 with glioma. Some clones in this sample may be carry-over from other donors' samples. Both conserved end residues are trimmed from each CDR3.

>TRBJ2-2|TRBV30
AWSVGQSNTGELF
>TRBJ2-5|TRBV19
ASSIRETQY
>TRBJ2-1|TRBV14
ASSPSGGLYNEQF
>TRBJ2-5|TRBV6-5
ASTERGQETQY
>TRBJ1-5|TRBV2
ASSRDRGYQPQH
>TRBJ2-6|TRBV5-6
ASSLAWASSGANVLT
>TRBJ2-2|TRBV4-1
ASSQVIGELF
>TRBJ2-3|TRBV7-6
ASSSTLAATDTQY
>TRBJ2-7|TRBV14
ASSPGYGEQY
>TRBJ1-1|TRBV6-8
ASSYRGRVVNTEAF
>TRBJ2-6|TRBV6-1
ASSATGGGLFGANVLT
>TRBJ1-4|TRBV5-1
ASSLADRGPYEKLF
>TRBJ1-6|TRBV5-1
ASSLDRVGNSPLH
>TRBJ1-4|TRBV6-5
ASSPNRAEKLF
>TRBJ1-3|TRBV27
ASSLKINGNTIY
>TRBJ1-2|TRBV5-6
ASSFGTYGYT
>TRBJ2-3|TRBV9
ASSRVNTQY
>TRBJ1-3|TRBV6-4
ASSRTVGNTIY
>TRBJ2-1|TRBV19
ASSALAGIYVEQF
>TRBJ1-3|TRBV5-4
ASSVNSGNTIY
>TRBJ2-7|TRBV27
ASSLTLTGVSYEQY
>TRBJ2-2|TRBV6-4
ALRGNSGTGELF
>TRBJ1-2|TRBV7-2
ASSPGRVVGYT
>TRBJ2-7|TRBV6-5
ASSYSGRSYEQY
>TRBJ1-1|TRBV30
AWSQPGTMNTEAF
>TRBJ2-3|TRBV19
ASSTRTPDTQY
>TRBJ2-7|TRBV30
ARTEPYSYEQY
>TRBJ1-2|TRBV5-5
ASSSLTSGGRGYT
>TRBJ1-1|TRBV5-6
ASSWGGGGGKNTEAF
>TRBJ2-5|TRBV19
ASSVRRGSQETQY
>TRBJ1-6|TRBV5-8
ASSLGPNSPLH
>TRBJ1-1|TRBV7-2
ASSPSMTAF
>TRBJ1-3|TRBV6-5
ASSSQGARGNTIY
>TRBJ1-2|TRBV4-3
ASSQDIGTYGYT
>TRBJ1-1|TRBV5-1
ASSLAGMRTEAF
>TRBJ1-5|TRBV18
ASSQNRGLGQPQH
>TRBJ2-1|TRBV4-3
ASSQELGREQF